A selection of T cell receptor beta chains follows, all from one sample in a study of cytomegalovirus exposure and HLA in healthy donors. The data were produced by immunoSEQ multiplex PCR, yet TCRdb's version contains in-frame clones alone and is incomplete. Of 200,000 or so clones listed, 65% to 80% are singletons. The sequencing sample was made of PBMCs. The source is a girl aged 2 to 9 in good health and CMV-seronegative. Both conserved end residues are part of each CDR3. The D gene is left open where the match is weak. Expanded clones get a size class; other rows say once, few or many, or leave the size out.

j_gene: TRBJ1-2; v_gene: TRBV7-9; d_gene: NA; abundance: NA; CDR3aa: CASSPPSLYGYTF; CDR3nt: TGTGCCAGCAGCCCGCCTAGTCTCTATGGCTACACCTTC
j_gene: TRBJ2-7; v_gene: TRBV27; d_gene: TRBD2; abundance: NA; CDR3aa: CASSSSLAGAAYEQYF; CDR3nt: TGTGCCAGCAGTTCGTCACTAGCGGGAGCTGCCTACGAGCAGTACTTC
j_gene: TRBJ2-5; v_gene: TRBV6-5; d_gene: TRBD1; abundance: NA; CDR3aa: CASTQGSVETQYF; CDR3nt: TGTGCCAGCACACAGGGGTCGGTGGAGACCCAGTACTTC
j_gene: TRBJ1-4; v_gene: TRBV10-3; d_gene: NA; abundance: few; CDR3aa: CAISQGVREKLFF; CDR3nt: TGTGCCATCTCACAAGGGGTGCGGGAAAAACTGTTTTTT
j_gene: TRBJ1-1; v_gene: TRBV18; d_gene: NA; abundance: NA; CDR3aa: CASSPDGDLTEAFF; CDR3nt: TGTGCCAGCTCACCCGACGGGGATTTGACTGAAGCTTTCTTT
j_gene: TRBJ1-2; v_gene: TRBV19; d_gene: TRBD1; abundance: NA; CDR3aa: CASSLGQGIPWGYTF; CDR3nt: TGTGCCAGTAGTTTGGGACAGGGGATCCCATGGGGCTACACCTTC
j_gene: TRBJ2-7; v_gene: TRBV18; d_gene: TRBD2; abundance: NA; CDR3aa: CASSPIPGRADYEQYF; CDR3nt: TGTGCCAGCTCACCTATTCCCGGGAGGGCCGACTACGAGCAGTACTTC
j_gene: TRBJ1-6; v_gene: TRBV19; d_gene: NA; abundance: NA; CDR3aa: CASSIGTRTYSPLHF; CDR3nt: TGTGCCAGTAGTATAGGGACAAGAACCTATTCACCCCTCCACTTT
j_gene: TRBJ2-1; v_gene: TRBV7-6; d_gene: TRBD2; abundance: NA; CDR3aa: CASSSPYRGGHHNEQFF; CDR3nt: TGTGCCAGCAGCTCCCCCTATCGCGGGGGGCACCACAATGAGCAGTTCTTC
j_gene: TRBJ1-2; v_gene: TRBV5-4; d_gene: NA; abundance: NA; CDR3aa: CAIPRGSGGYTF; CDR3nt: TGTGCCATCCCTCGGGGGAGTGGTGGCTACACCTTC
j_gene: TRBJ1-1; v_gene: TRBV25-1; d_gene: NA; abundance: once; CDR3aa: CASTRYTEAFF; CDR3nt: TGTGCCAGCACTAGGTACACTGAAGCTTTCTTT
j_gene: TRBJ2-3; v_gene: TRBV12-5; d_gene: TRBD1; abundance: NA; CDR3aa: CASGFLLWDRGTDTQYF; CDR3nt: TGTGCTAGTGGTTTCCTGCTATGGGACAGGGGCACAGATACGCAGTATTTT
j_gene: TRBJ1-5; v_gene: TRBV5-6; d_gene: TRBD1; abundance: NA; CDR3aa: CASSEGTGGPQHF; CDR3nt: TGTGCCAGCAGCGAGGGGACAGGGGGACCCCAGCATTTT
j_gene: TRBJ1-1; v_gene: TRBV18; d_gene: NA; abundance: few; CDR3aa: CASSTDKNTEAFF; CDR3nt: TGTGCCAGCTCAACCGACAAAAACACTGAAGCTTTCTTT
j_gene: TRBJ2-1; v_gene: TRBV10-3; d_gene: NA; abundance: NA; CDR3aa: CAIREGAIQDEQFF; CDR3nt: TGTGCCATCAGGGAGGGGGCTATCCAGGATGAGCAGTTCTTC
j_gene: TRBJ1-2; v_gene: TRBV10-3; d_gene: TRBD1; abundance: NA; CDR3aa: CATEKVGQGAGGYTF; CDR3nt: TGTGCCACCGAGAAAGTGGGACAGGGGGCCGGTGGCTACACCTTC
j_gene: TRBJ2-1; v_gene: TRBV7-9; d_gene: NA; abundance: NA; CDR3aa: CASSLRGSFRIEQFF; CDR3nt: TGTGCCAGCAGCTTACGGGGGAGCTTTCGAATCGAGCAGTTCTTC
j_gene: TRBJ2-7; v_gene: TRBV29-1; d_gene: NA; abundance: NA; CDR3aa: CSVEGPGGTDPYEQYF; CDR3nt: TGCAGCGTTGAAGGTCCCGGCGGGACGGACCCCTACGAGCAGTACTTC
j_gene: TRBJ2-3; v_gene: TRBV6-4; d_gene: TRBD2; abundance: NA; CDR3aa: CASTAGSTDTQYF; CDR3nt: TGTGCCAGCACAGCGGGGAGTACAGATACGCAGTATTTT
j_gene: TRBJ2-3; v_gene: TRBV9; d_gene: NA; abundance: few; CDR3aa: CASDQGQTSDTQYF; CDR3nt: TGTGCCAGCGATCAGGGCCAAACATCAGATACGCAGTATTTT
j_gene: TRBJ2-7; v_gene: TRBV6-6; d_gene: NA; abundance: few; CDR3aa: CASSYSEESYEQYF; CDR3nt: TGTGCCAGCAGTTACTCGGAGGAGTCCTACGAGCAGTACTTC
j_gene: TRBJ1-5; v_gene: TRBV27; d_gene: NA; abundance: NA; CDR3aa: CASSSGNFQPQHF; CDR3nt: TGTGCCAGCAGCTCGGGGAACTTCCAGCCCCAGCATTTT
j_gene: TRBJ2-7; v_gene: TRBV11-2; d_gene: TRBD1; abundance: NA; CDR3aa: CASRDRLGQGYEQYF; CDR3nt: TGTGCCAGCAGGGACCGCTTGGGACAGGGCTACGAGCAGTACTTC
j_gene: TRBJ2-1; v_gene: TRBV19; d_gene: NA; abundance: NA; CDR3aa: CASLAPSSYNEQFF; CDR3nt: TGTGCCAGCCTAGCGCCAAGCTCCTACAATGAGCAGTTCTTC